The rows below give T cell receptor beta chains drawn from one sample of a study of T cell responses to AZD1222 COVID-19 vaccine. The assay was immunoSEQ multiplex PCR, and TCRdb's table has in-frame clones only and misses some. Of about 90,000 clones in the sample, 88% were seen once. Sequences were derived from peripheral blood, sampled 28 days after the second AZD1222 dose. These receptors were obtained from an adult who received the AZD1222 COVID-19 vaccine. Both conserved end residues are part of each CDR3. A D gene is named only where the DNA matches it firmly. For some rows the clone size is stated as once, few or many, or as a class when expanded; others skip it.

d_call: TRBD1
cdr3_length: 14
v_call: TRBV6-1
j_call: TRBJ2-1
clone_size: -
cdr3_aa: CASSRSDRDNEQFF
cdr3_nt: TGTGCCAGCAGTCGGTCCGACAGGGACAATGAGCAGTTCTTC

d_call: TRBD1
cdr3_length: 14
v_call: TRBV5-1
j_call: TRBJ2-7
clone_size: -
cdr3_aa: CASSLGQGIDEQYF
cdr3_nt: TGCGCCAGCAGCTTGGGACAGGGGATCGACGAGCAGTACTTC

d_call: TRBD1
cdr3_length: 14
v_call: TRBV28
j_call: TRBJ2-7
clone_size: -
cdr3_aa: CASSSGGTGNEQYF
cdr3_nt: TGTGCCAGCAGTTCGGGTGGGACAGGGAACGAGCAGTACTTC

d_call: TRBD1
cdr3_length: 21
v_call: TRBV6-4
j_call: TRBJ2-6
clone_size: -
cdr3_aa: CASSASPYRDRVLVGANVLTF
cdr3_nt: TGTGCCAGCAGTGCCTCCCCTTACCGGGACAGGGTTCTCGTGGGGGCCAACGTCCTGACTTTC

d_call: -
cdr3_length: 14
v_call: TRBV30
j_call: TRBJ1-2
clone_size: -
cdr3_aa: CAWSVRQASFGYTF
cdr3_nt: TGTGCCTGGAGTGTAAGGCAGGCTTCCTTTGGCTACACCTTC

d_call: TRBD2
cdr3_length: 15
v_call: TRBV10-3
j_call: TRBJ2-1
clone_size: few
cdr3_aa: CATARLAGGYNEQFF
cdr3_nt: TGTGCCACCGCAAGACTAGCGGGGGGTTACAATGAGCAGTTCTTC

d_call: -
cdr3_length: 15
v_call: TRBV5-1
j_call: TRBJ1-4
clone_size: -
cdr3_aa: CASSLGGVGNEKLFF
cdr3_nt: TGCGCCAGCAGCTTGGGTGGCGTAGGGAATGAAAAACTGTTTTTT

d_call: TRBD1
cdr3_length: 13
v_call: TRBV25-1
j_call: TRBJ2-3
clone_size: -
cdr3_aa: CASSGQGLDTQYF
cdr3_nt: TGTGCCAGCAGCGGACAGGGATTAGATACGCAGTATTTT

d_call: TRBD2
cdr3_length: 13
v_call: TRBV10-3
j_call: TRBJ2-5
clone_size: -
cdr3_aa: CAIAGRGGETQYF
cdr3_nt: TGTGCCATCGCGGGGCGGGGGGGAGAGACCCAGTACTTC

d_call: -
cdr3_length: 12
v_call: TRBV6-5
j_call: TRBJ1-2
clone_size: -
cdr3_aa: CASFGRTDGYTF
cdr3_nt: TGTGCCAGCTTTGGCAGGACAGATGGCTACACCTTC

d_call: TRBD1
cdr3_length: 15
v_call: TRBV7-6
j_call: TRBJ2-7
clone_size: -
cdr3_aa: CASSLAPDRGREQYF
cdr3_nt: TGTGCCAGCAGCTTAGCGCCGGACAGGGGGCGAGAGCAGTACTTC

d_call: -
cdr3_length: 14
v_call: TRBV10-3
j_call: TRBJ1-6
clone_size: -
cdr3_aa: CAISETRGDSPLHF
cdr3_nt: TGTGCCATCAGTGAGACTAGGGGTGATTCACCCCTCCACTTT

d_call: -
cdr3_length: 14
v_call: TRBV3-1/TRBV3-2
j_call: TRBJ2-5
clone_size: -
cdr3_aa: CASSQPVLQETQYF
cdr3_nt: TGTGCCAGCAGCCAGCCCGTCCTCCAAGAGACCCAGTACTTC

d_call: TRBD2
cdr3_length: 14
v_call: TRBV2
j_call: TRBJ2-7
clone_size: -
cdr3_aa: CASIASGVLYEQYF
cdr3_nt: TGTGCCAGCATAGCAAGCGGGGTACTCTACGAGCAGTACTTC

d_call: TRBD2
cdr3_length: 18
v_call: TRBV11-2
j_call: TRBJ2-5
clone_size: -
cdr3_aa: CASSSNPPTSGSGETQYF
cdr3_nt: TGTGCCAGCAGCTCAAACCCTCCGACTAGCGGGAGTGGAGAGACCCAGTACTTC

d_call: -
cdr3_length: 13
v_call: TRBV6-6
j_call: TRBJ1-2
clone_size: -
cdr3_aa: CASSYGRSYGYTF
cdr3_nt: TGTGCCAGCAGTTACGGCAGGAGCTATGGCTACACCTTC

d_call: -
cdr3_length: 13
v_call: TRBV2
j_call: TRBJ2-7
clone_size: -
cdr3_aa: CASSEAQSYEQYF
cdr3_nt: TGTGCCAGCAGTGAAGCACAGTCCTACGAGCAGTACTTC

d_call: TRBD2
cdr3_length: 15
v_call: TRBV5-1
j_call: TRBJ2-5
clone_size: -
cdr3_aa: CASSLVPSGDETQYF
cdr3_nt: TGCGCCAGCAGCTTGGTTCCCAGCGGGGACGAGACCCAGTACTTC

d_call: TRBD1
cdr3_length: 14
v_call: TRBV28
j_call: TRBJ1-1
clone_size: -
cdr3_aa: CATILPGTGAPAFF
cdr3_nt: TGTGCCACCATCCTACCCGGGACAGGGGCTCCAGCTTTCTTT

d_call: -
cdr3_length: 13
v_call: TRBV21-1
j_call: TRBJ2-7
clone_size: -
cdr3_aa: CASSRDRGYEQYF
cdr3_nt: TGTGCCAGCAGCCGGGACAGGGGGTACGAGCAGTACTTC

d_call: -
cdr3_length: 14
v_call: TRBV14
j_call: TRBJ2-1
clone_size: -
cdr3_aa: CASSQDWASREQFF
cdr3_nt: TGTGCCAGCAGCCAAGATTGGGCGAGCCGGGAGCAGTTCTTC

d_call: TRBD2
cdr3_length: 16
v_call: TRBV15
j_call: TRBJ2-5
clone_size: -
cdr3_aa: CATSRGGGGTQETQYF
cdr3_nt: TGTGCCACCAGCAGAGGGGGGGGAGGGACCCAAGAGACCCAGTACTTC

d_call: -
cdr3_length: 14
v_call: TRBV5-8
j_call: TRBJ1-2
clone_size: -
cdr3_aa: CATDRGGPNYGYTF
cdr3_nt: TGTGCCACCGATCGTGGGGGACCGAACTATGGCTACACCTTC

d_call: -
cdr3_length: 13
v_call: TRBV9
j_call: TRBJ2-1
clone_size: -
cdr3_aa: CATVHTEYNEQFF
cdr3_nt: TGTGCCACAGTCCACACCGAATACAATGAGCAGTTCTTC

d_call: -
cdr3_length: 14
v_call: TRBV2
j_call: TRBJ2-5
clone_size: -
cdr3_aa: CASSSGLRAETQYF
cdr3_nt: TGTGCCAGCAGTTCAGGGTTAAGGGCGGAGACCCAGTACTTC

d_call: -
cdr3_length: 15
v_call: TRBV6-2/TRBV6-3
j_call: TRBJ2-1
clone_size: -
cdr3_aa: CASSYSGNSYNEQFF
cdr3_nt: TGTGCCAGCAGTTACTCAGGGAACTCCTACAATGAGCAGTTCTTC

d_call: -
cdr3_length: 13
v_call: TRBV29-1
j_call: TRBJ1-1
clone_size: -
cdr3_aa: CSVGLNMNTEAFF
cdr3_nt: TGCAGCGTGGGACTGAACATGAACACTGAAGCTTTCTTT

d_call: -
cdr3_length: 13
v_call: TRBV24-1
j_call: TRBJ2-7
clone_size: -
cdr3_aa: CATSPAGPYEQYF
cdr3_nt: TGTGCCACCAGCCCCGCAGGTCCCTACGAGCAGTACTTC

d_call: TRBD1
cdr3_length: 16
v_call: TRBV28
j_call: TRBJ1-2
clone_size: -
cdr3_aa: CASSSGQGLPNYGYTF
cdr3_nt: TGTGCCAGCAGTTCAGGACAGGGGCTACCTAACTATGGCTACACCTTC

d_call: -
cdr3_length: 13
v_call: TRBV27
j_call: TRBJ2-5
clone_size: -
cdr3_aa: CASSLFWGETQYF
cdr3_nt: TGTGCCAGCAGTTTATTTTGGGGGGAGACCCAGTACTTC

d_call: -
cdr3_length: 12
v_call: TRBV7-9
j_call: TRBJ1-2
clone_size: -
cdr3_aa: CASSLVLQGYTF
cdr3_nt: TGTGCCAGCAGCTTAGTACTACAAGGCTACACCTTC

d_call: -
cdr3_length: 10
v_call: TRBV7-9
j_call: TRBJ1-1
clone_size: -
cdr3_aa: CASSQGGAFF
cdr3_nt: TGTGCCAGCAGCCAAGGGGGGGCTTTCTTT

d_call: -
cdr3_length: 14
v_call: TRBV9
j_call: TRBJ1-1
clone_size: -
cdr3_aa: CASSGTGTVSEAFF
cdr3_nt: TGTGCCAGCAGCGGTACCGGGACGGTCAGTGAAGCTTTCTTT

d_call: -
cdr3_length: 14
v_call: TRBV18
j_call: TRBJ2-5
clone_size: -
cdr3_aa: CASSGQTYQETQYF
cdr3_nt: TGTGCCAGCTCCGGACAGACGTACCAAGAGACCCAGTACTTC

d_call: -
cdr3_length: 15
v_call: TRBV27
j_call: TRBJ2-5
clone_size: -
cdr3_aa: CASSLSWADQETQYF
cdr3_nt: TGTGCCAGCAGTTTATCCTGGGCAGACCAAGAGACCCAGTACTTC

d_call: -
cdr3_length: 13
v_call: TRBV7-2
j_call: TRBJ1-1
clone_size: -
cdr3_aa: CASSPPARTEAFF
cdr3_nt: TGTGCCAGCAGCCCACCTGCCCGCACTGAAGCTTTCTTT

d_call: -
cdr3_length: 12
v_call: TRBV6-2/TRBV6-3
j_call: TRBJ1-2
clone_size: -
cdr3_aa: CASSWTNYGYTF
cdr3_nt: TGTGCCAGCAGTTGGACTAACTATGGCTACACCTTC

d_call: TRBD1
cdr3_length: 16
v_call: TRBV5-6
j_call: TRBJ2-7
clone_size: -
cdr3_aa: CASTSGTGRLSYEQYF
cdr3_nt: TGTGCCAGCACCTCCGGGACAGGAAGACTTTCCTACGAGCAGTACTTC

d_call: -
cdr3_length: 16
v_call: TRBV20-1
j_call: TRBJ1-1
clone_size: few
cdr3_aa: CSASPQGVKGHTEAFF
cdr3_nt: TGCAGTGCTAGTCCTCAGGGAGTTAAGGGGCACACTGAAGCTTTCTTT

d_call: -
cdr3_length: 15
v_call: TRBV28
j_call: TRBJ2-3
clone_size: -
cdr3_aa: CASSLGNGRTDTQYF
cdr3_nt: TGTGCCAGCAGCTTAGGGAACGGACGCACAGATACGCAGTATTTT

d_call: -
cdr3_length: 14
v_call: TRBV7-2
j_call: TRBJ1-2
clone_size: -
cdr3_aa: CASSLEQGLGGYTF
cdr3_nt: TGTGCCAGCAGCTTAGAGCAGGGCCTGGGGGGCTACACCTTC

d_call: -
cdr3_length: 18
v_call: TRBV7-8
j_call: TRBJ2-7
clone_size: once
cdr3_aa: CASSQTPGGARQAYEQYF
cdr3_nt: TGTGCCAGCAGCCAAACCCCCGGGGGCGCGCGCCAGGCCTACGAGCAGTACTTC

d_call: -
cdr3_length: 14
v_call: TRBV18
j_call: TRBJ1-1
clone_size: -
cdr3_aa: CASSQGFGNTEAFF
cdr3_nt: TGTGCCAGCTCACAGGGTTTCGGAAACACTGAAGCTTTCTTT

d_call: -
cdr3_length: 16
v_call: TRBV6-5
j_call: TRBJ2-3
clone_size: -
cdr3_aa: CASSYRLAQPTDTQYF
cdr3_nt: TGTGCCAGCAGTTACCGGCTAGCCCAACCGACAGATACGCAGTATTTT

d_call: -
cdr3_length: 14
v_call: TRBV9
j_call: TRBJ2-7
clone_size: -
cdr3_aa: CASSVLEGVGEQYF
cdr3_nt: TGTGCCAGCAGCGTATTGGAGGGGGTCGGGGAGCAGTACTTC

d_call: -
cdr3_length: 16
v_call: TRBV27
j_call: TRBJ1-5
clone_size: -
cdr3_aa: CASSLGSMGYNQPQHF
cdr3_nt: TGTGCCAGCAGCCTTGGGTCCATGGGGTACAATCAGCCCCAGCATTTT

d_call: -
cdr3_length: 13
v_call: TRBV2
j_call: TRBJ1-2
clone_size: -
cdr3_aa: CANIRGKNYGYTF
cdr3_nt: TGTGCCAACATAAGGGGTAAAAACTATGGCTACACCTTC

d_call: -
cdr3_length: 13
v_call: TRBV3-1/TRBV3-2
j_call: TRBJ1-6
clone_size: -
cdr3_aa: CASGGPRGSPLHF
cdr3_nt: TGTGCCAGCGGGGGGCCACGAGGTTCACCCCTCCACTTT

d_call: -
cdr3_length: 13
v_call: TRBV13
j_call: TRBJ2-7
clone_size: many
cdr3_aa: CASSLVQSYEQYF
cdr3_nt: TGTGCCAGCAGCTTAGTACAATCCTACGAGCAGTACTTC

d_call: TRBD2
cdr3_length: 15
v_call: TRBV7-3
j_call: TRBJ2-1
clone_size: -
cdr3_aa: CASSPVAGGLNEQFF
cdr3_nt: TGTGCCAGCAGCCCGGTAGCGGGAGGGCTTAATGAGCAGTTCTTC

d_call: TRBD1
cdr3_length: 15
v_call: TRBV11-3
j_call: TRBJ1-1
clone_size: -
cdr3_aa: CASSLPGQGGTEAFF
cdr3_nt: TGTGCCAGCAGCTTACCAGGGCAGGGGGGAACTGAAGCTTTCTTT

d_call: -
cdr3_length: 14
v_call: TRBV24-1
j_call: TRBJ1-2
clone_size: -
cdr3_aa: CATSDFTANYGYTF
cdr3_nt: TGTGCCACCAGTGACTTTACAGCTAACTATGGCTACACCTTC